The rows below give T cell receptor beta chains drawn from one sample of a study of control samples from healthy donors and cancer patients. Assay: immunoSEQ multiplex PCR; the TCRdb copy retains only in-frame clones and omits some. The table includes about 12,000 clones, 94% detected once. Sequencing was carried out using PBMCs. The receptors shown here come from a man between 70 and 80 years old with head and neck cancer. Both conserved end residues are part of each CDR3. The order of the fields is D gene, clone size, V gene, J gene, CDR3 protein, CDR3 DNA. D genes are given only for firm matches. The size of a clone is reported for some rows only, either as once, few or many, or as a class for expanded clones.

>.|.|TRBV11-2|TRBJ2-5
CASSLGQRVETQYF
TGTGCCAGCAGCTTAGGCCAAAGAGTAGAGACCCAGTACTTC
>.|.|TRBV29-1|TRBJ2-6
CSVGAGANVLTF
TGCAGCGTGGGGGCTGGGGCCAACGTCCTGACTTTC
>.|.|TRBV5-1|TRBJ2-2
CASTEGVTNTGELFF
TGCGCCAGCACCGAGGGAGTTACGAACACCGGGGAGCTGTTTTTT
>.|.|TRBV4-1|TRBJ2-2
CASRDASLNTGELFF
TGCGCCAGCAGGGATGCCTCCCTCAACACCGGGGAGCTGTTTTTT
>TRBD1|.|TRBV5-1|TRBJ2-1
CASSTNRGYNEQFF
TGCGCCAGCAGCACCAACAGGGGGTACAATGAGCAGTTCTTC
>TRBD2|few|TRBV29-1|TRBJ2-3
CSVMRGGTDTQYF
TGCAGCGTTATGCGGGGGGGAACAGATACGCAGTATTTT
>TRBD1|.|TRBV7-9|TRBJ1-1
CASSRQGVNTEAFF
TGTGCCAGCAGCCGCCAGGGGGTGAACACTGAAGCTTTCTTT
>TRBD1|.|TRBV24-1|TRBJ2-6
CATSDLSDREGSGANVLTF
TGTGCCACCAGTGATTTGTCGGACAGGGAAGGTTCTGGGGCCAACGTCCTGACTTTC
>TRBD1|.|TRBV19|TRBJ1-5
CASSIDPGRGRIIANQPQHF
TGTGCCAGTAGTATAGATCCTGGCAGGGGGCGGATTATAGCCAATCAGCCCCAGCATTTT
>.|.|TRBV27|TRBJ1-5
CASSFEGSNQPQHF
TGTGCCAGCAGTTTTGAGGGTAGCAATCAGCCCCAGCATTTT
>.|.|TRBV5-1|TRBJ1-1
CASSPLAGMNTEAFF
TGCGCCAGCAGCCCCCTTGCAGGGATGAACACTGAAGCTTTCTTT
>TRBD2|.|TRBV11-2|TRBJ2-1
CASSSAGGSYNEQFF
TGTGCCAGCAGCTCAGCGGGGGGCTCCTACAATGAGCAGTTCTTC
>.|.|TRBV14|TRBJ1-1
CASSQVSISEAFF
TGTGCCAGCAGCCAGGTTTCGATCTCTGAAGCTTTCTTT
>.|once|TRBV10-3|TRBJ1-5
CAISGGLNSNQPQHF
TGTGCCATCAGCGGGGGGCTAAATAGCAATCAGCCCCAGCATTTT
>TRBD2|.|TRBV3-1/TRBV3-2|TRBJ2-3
CASSERTSVDTQYF
TGTGCCAGCAGCGAAAGGACTAGCGTAGATACGCAGTATTTT
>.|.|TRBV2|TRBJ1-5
CASNRDLGYSNQPQHF
TGTGCCAGCAATAGGGATTTGGGCTATAGCAATCAGCCCCAGCATTTT
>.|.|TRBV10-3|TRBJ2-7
CASAAGAGYEQYF
TGTGCCTCCGCGGCGGGGGCCGGGTACGAGCAGTACTTC
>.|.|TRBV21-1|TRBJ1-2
CASSKKGGRSLGYTF
TGTGCCAGCAGCAAAAAAGGAGGCAGGTCCCTCGGCTACACCTTC
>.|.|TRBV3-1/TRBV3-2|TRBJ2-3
CASSHTDTQYF
TGTGCCAGCAGCCACACAGATACGCAGTATTTT
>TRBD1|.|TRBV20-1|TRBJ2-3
CSASWGQRTDTQYF
TGCAGTGCTAGTTGGGGACAGCGCACAGATACGCAGTATTTT
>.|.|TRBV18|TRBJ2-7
CASSLDKASFYEQYF
TGTGCCAGCTCGCTGGACAAGGCCTCTTTCTACGAGCAGTACTTC
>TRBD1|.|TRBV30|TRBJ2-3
CAWSEGQKTTDTQYF
TGTGCCTGGAGTGAGGGACAGAAGACAACAGATACGCAGTATTTT
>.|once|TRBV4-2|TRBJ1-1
CASSQGSEAFF
TGTGCCAGCAGCCAAGGGTCTGAAGCTTTCTTT
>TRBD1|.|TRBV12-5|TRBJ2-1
CASVRDRAYNEQFF
TGTGCTAGTGTCCGGGACAGAGCCTACAATGAGCAGTTCTTC
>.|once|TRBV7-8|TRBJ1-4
CASSLEGIPNEKLFF
TGTGCCAGCAGCTTAGAGGGAATCCCTAATGAAAAACTGTTTTTT
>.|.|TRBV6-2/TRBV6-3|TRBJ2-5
CASSARETGNRETQYF
TGTGCCAGCAGCGCCCGAGAAACAGGGAATCGAGAGACCCAGTACTTC
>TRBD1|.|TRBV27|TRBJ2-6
CASSPGQGLSGANVLTF
TGTGCCAGCAGTCCGGGACAGGGGCTCTCTGGGGCCAACGTCCTGACTTTC
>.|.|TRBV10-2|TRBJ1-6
CASSVGYSPLHF
TGCGCCAGCAGCGTGGGTTATTCACCCCTCCACTTT
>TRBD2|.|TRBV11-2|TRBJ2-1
CASSLAAYSYNEQFF
TGTGCCAGCAGCCTAGCGGCCTACTCCTACAATGAGCAGTTCTTC
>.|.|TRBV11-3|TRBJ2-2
CASSSPNGLSTGELFF
TGTGCCAGCAGCTCGCCTAACGGTCTCAGCACCGGGGAGCTGTTTTTT
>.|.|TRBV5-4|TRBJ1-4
CASSFQNNEKLFF
TGTGCCAGCAGCTTCCAGAATAATGAAAAACTGTTTTTT
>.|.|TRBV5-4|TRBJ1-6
CASSLAISGSPLHF
TGTGCCAGCAGCTTGGCCATATCGGGTTCACCCCTCCACTTT
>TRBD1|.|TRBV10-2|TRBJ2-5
CASRDATGGQETQYF
TGCGCCAGCAGGGACGCGACAGGGGGCCAAGAGACCCAGTACTTC
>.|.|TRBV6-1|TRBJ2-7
CASSEYEGDGTSYEQYF
TGTGCCAGCAGTGAATACGAAGGGGATGGTACCTCCTACGAGCAGTACTTC
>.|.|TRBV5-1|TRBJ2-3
CASSSAGGGDTQYF
TGCGCCAGCAGCTCGGCCGGGGGCGGGGATACGCAGTATTTT
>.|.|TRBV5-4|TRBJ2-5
CASSLVGRRGGETQYF
TGTGCCAGCAGCTTGGTGGGGCGGCGGGGCGGGGAGACCCAGTACTTC
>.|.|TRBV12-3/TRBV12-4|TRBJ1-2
CASSLRVRAGYTF
TGTGCCAGCAGCCTGAGGGTGCGGGCGGGCTACACCTTC
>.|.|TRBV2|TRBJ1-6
CASSPSQGYNSPLHF
TGTGCCAGCAGTCCGTCACAGGGCTATAATTCACCCCTCCACTTT
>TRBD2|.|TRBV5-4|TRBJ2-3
CASSSSGGAADTQYF
TGTGCCAGCAGCTCGAGCGGGGGGGCTGCAGATACGCAGTATTTT
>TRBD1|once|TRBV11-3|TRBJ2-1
CASSLFGTGVGEQFF
TGTGCCAGCAGCTTATTTGGGACAGGGGTGGGTGAGCAGTTCTTC